Below, 18 T cell receptor beta chains from the same sample are listed, as sequenced in a study of beta chain features in type 1 diabetes listed by TCRdb under 2018. Libraries were made using the immunoSEQ multiplex PCR assay. The entire isolated RNA was reverse transcribed using the High Capacity cDNA Reverse Transcription Kit, and thus expressed TCRB transcripts were sequenced. This immuneACCESS table, as held by TCRdb, lists in-frame sequences with V and J called but not all clones. Of the missing ones, under half trace to an unresolved V gene in checked studies; the others have no known cause. The sample table holds approximately 340,000 clones, of which less than 15% were seen once. More than 0.015% of the sample rests with the top ten. The specimen was naive CD4+ T cells from blood. The sample's cell subset or site label, decoded: true naive CD4+ T cells. These receptors originate from a woman aged 18-35 years in good health.

In its sample, this clone was seen a few times. The rearrangement links TRBV2 to TRBJ1-4; no definite D call. Germline assignment: CDR1 SNHLY and CDR2 FYNNEI. V was trimmed by 4 bases and J by 8 bases, leaving 11 bases between them. This CDR3 spans 13 amino acids. DNA for the CDR3: TGTGCCAGCAGTGGGGCAGGAAAGGAAAAACTGTTTTTT. Translated, it gives CASSGAGKEKLFF.

This clone was seen only a few times. The chain links TRBV29-1 to TRBJ1-5, with TRBD1 matching 7 bases. The trim removed 7 bases at V and 3 bases at J, leaving 6 bases unmatched. The germline V gene has CDR1 SQVTM and CDR2 ANQGSEA. The CDR3 length is 13 residues. The CDR3 coding sequence is TGCAGCGCAGGGACAGTGCACAATCAGCCCCAGCATTTT. Amino acid sequence: CSAGTVHNQPQHF. The full variable domain, rest sourced from reference TRBV29-1 and TRBJ1-5, is SAVISQKPSRDICQRGTSLTIQCQVDSQVTMMFWYRQQPGQSLTLIATANQGSEATYESGFVIDKFPISRPNLTFSTLTVSNMSPEDSSIYLCSAGTVHNQPQHFGDGTRLSIL.

The rearrangement links TRBV28 to TRBJ2-3; 9 bases map to TRBD2. CDR1 is MDHEN, CDR2 SYDVKM, per germline. After removal of 2 bases from V and 5 bases from J, the junction contained 5 bases not matched to a gene. This CDR3 has 15 residues. The CDR3 DNA sequence: TGTGCCAGCAGTTTACGCGGGAGGGCCATAGATACGCAGTATTTT. Translated: CASSLRGRAIDTQYF. Full variable domain (missing parts from reference TRBV28 and TRBJ2-3): DVKVTQSSRYLVKRTGEKVFLECVQDMDHENMFWYRQDPGLGLRLIYFSYDVKMKEKGDIPEGYSVSREKKERFSLILESASTNQTSMYLCASSLRGRAIDTQYFGPGTRLTVL.

This clone has just a few counts. The V call is TRBV25-1, the J call TRBJ2-7; no reliable D call. CDR3 length: 13 residues. The germline V gene has CDR1 MGHDK and CDR2 SYGVNS. Trimming took 5 bases from V and 4 from J, leaving 12 bases between them. This CDR3 is CASSPASRYEQYF. The CDR3 DNA reads as TGTGCCAGCAGTCCGGCCTCGAGGTACGAGCAGTACTTC.

V gene TRBV5-1 combines with J gene TRBJ1-2, with a weak D call TRBD1 (6 bases). This CDR3 is 14 amino acids long. Trimming shortened V by 4 bases and J by 4 bases, and 14 bases separated the two germline ends. In germline, CDR1 is SGHRS, CDR2 YFSETQ. CDR3 protein: CASSNHRDGYGYTF. The CDR3 nucleotides read TGCGCCAGCAGCAACCACAGGGACGGCTATGGCTACACCTTC.

The J gene is TRBJ2-3, the V gene TRBV29-1, with D possibly TRBD2 on 5 matching bases. Germline lookup yields CDR1 SQVTM and CDR2 ANQGSEA. Trimming shortened V by 6 bases and J by 6 bases, and 13 bases separated the two germline ends. This CDR3 is built from 12 residues. This CDR3 is CSVRASMDTQYF. CDR3 nucleotides: TGCAGCGTCCGCGCTAGCATGGATACGCAGTATTTT.

V is TRBV28 and J is TRBJ1-2; maybe TRBD1 (5 bases). The length of the CDR3 is 11 residues. V lost 6 bases and J 8 bases, leaving 10 bases between the germline ends. Germline CDR1 and CDR2: MDHEN and SYDVKM. The CDR3 bases are TGTGCCAGCAGCCCAGGGTTAGGCTACACCTTC. This encodes CASSPGLGYTF.

This clone appeared a few times. The V call is TRBV5-1, the J call TRBJ2-2; D might be TRBD1 (5 bases). V lost 4 bases to trimming and J lost 1 base, with 14 bases between them. Germline V lookup: CDR1 SGHRS, CDR2 YFSETQ. The CDR3 is 16 residues long. DNA for the CDR3: TGCGCCAGCAGCCCACTTGTGGGGCAGAACACCGGGGAGCTGTTTTTT. Amino acids: CASSPLVGQNTGELFF.

This clone came up a few times. The chain has TRBV14 and TRBJ2-5, with a possible D match to TRBD2 (6 bases). V dropped 4 bases and J dropped 0 bases, with 15 bases sitting between them. The CDR3 is 16 residues long. Looked up from germline, CDR1 is SGHDN and CDR2 is FVKESK. CDR3 nucleotide sequence: TGTGCCAGCAGCCGAAAGGCGGGGACGTACCAAGAGACCCAGTACTTC. Its translation: CASSRKAGTYQETQYF.

V usage is TRBV9 and J usage is TRBJ2-1; TRBD2 agrees at 16 bases. From germline, CDR1 is SGDLS and CDR2 YYNGEE. This CDR3 has 18 amino acids. J was trimmed by 1 base and V by 3 bases; bases with no gene match: 4. The CDR3 DNA reads as TGTGCCAGCAGCGGGGGACTAGCGGGAGGGCCGTCCTACAATGAGCAGTTCTTC. It is translated as CASSGGLAGGPSYNEQFF.

The rearrangement links TRBV16 to TRBJ2-7; D is perhaps TRBD1 (5 bases). Trimming removed 0 bases from V and 0 bases from J, with 9 bases in between. In germline, CDR1 is KGHSY, CDR2 FQNENV. There are 15 residues in the CDR3. The CDR3 DNA reads TGTGCCAGCAGCCAATCGGGGCAGATCTCCTACGAGCAGTACTTC. It specifies CASSQSGQISYEQYF.

This clone was counted between two and nine times. The CDR3 loop reads CASSVVAGGVTTDTQYF. Here the CDR3 DNA reads TGTGCCAGCAGCGTAGTGGCGGGAGGGGTAACCACAGATACGCAGTATTTT. The chain couples TRBV9 to TRBJ2-3; 9 bases agree with TRBD2. The V and J ends lost 0 bases and 2 bases, in that order; junction bases with no gene match: 7. The CDR3 loop spans 17 amino acids. CDR1 and CDR2 from the germline V gene are SGDLS and YYNGEE.

The table lists this clone with a few counts. The chain joins TRBV11-2 to TRBJ2-5; unclear D gene. The CDR3 extends over 14 amino acids. CDR1 is SGHAT and CDR2 is FQNNGV in the germline V gene. Between the trimmed V and J ends, which lost 3 bases and 5 bases, there was a span of 13 bases. In DNA form, the CDR3 reads TGTGCCAGCAGCTTCCCCGCCGACTTCGAGACCCAGTACTTC. Translation: CASSFPADFETQYF.

In regard to this clone: Other DNA variants within this sample encode the same CDR3. The V and J genes are TRBV28 and TRBJ2-7, with TRBD1 identical over 7 bases. The germline gives CDR1 MDHEN, CDR2 SYDVKM. This CDR3 has 13 residues. V lost 4 bases to trimming and J lost 1 base; unmatched junction nucleotides: 1. Written as DNA, the CDR3 is TGTGCCAGCAGTTCGGGACAGTCCTACGAGCAGTACTTC. Protein product: CASSSGQSYEQYF.

The V call is TRBV28, the J call TRBJ1-5, with 7 bases lining up with TRBD1. This CDR3 comprises 14 residues. CDR1 is MDHEN, CDR2 SYDVKM, per germline. The trim removed 6 bases at V and 3 bases at J, leaving 5 bases unmatched. The CDR3, as DNA: TGTGCCAGCAGACCGGGACAGACCAATCAGCCCCAGCATTTT. It yields the protein CASRPGQTNQPQHF.

The table lists this clone with a few counts. V gene TRBV18 combines with J gene TRBJ2-7, with a possible D match to TRBD1 (7 bases). Germline V lookup: CDR1 KGHSH, CDR2 LQKENI. The V gene lost 2 bases and the J gene lost 4 bases, with 15 bases spanning the gap. CDR3 length equals 15 residues. The CDR3 coding sequence is TGTGCCAGCTCACCAATGGAGGGGGCAGTTTACGAGCAGTACTTC. Translated: CASSPMEGAVYEQYF.

J is TRBJ1-1 and V is TRBV9; D call uncertain. Trimming took 2 bases from V and 1 from J, leaving 6 bases between them. CDR3 length: 13 residues. The germline gives CDR1 SGDLS, CDR2 YYNGEE. This CDR3 reads CASSVNPNTEAFF. CDR3 DNA sequence: TGTGCCAGCAGCGTCAATCCGAACACTGAAGCTTTCTTT.

This clone came up a few times. V gene TRBV7-2 combines with J gene TRBJ2-7, with TRBD2 matching 11 bases. This CDR3 is built from 15 residues. Germline CDR1 SGHTA, CDR2 FQGNSA. V trimming: 1 base; J trimming: 5 bases; junction bases outside the gene matches: 4. CDR3 protein: CASSLVLAGGHEQYF. CDR3 coding DNA: TGTGCCAGCAGCTTAGTGCTAGCGGGAGGTCACGAGCAGTACTTC.